This TCR beta chain was identified in a study of cytomegalovirus exposure and HLA in healthy donors. Study-level points and caveats: The listing of 150 to 200 TCR beta chains classed them as cytomegalovirus-associated.

For this clone: Its specificity is unknown.

Trimming removed 6 bases from V and 1 base from J, with 6 bases in between. Looked up from germline, CDR1 is DFQATT and CDR2 is SNEGSKA (reference sequence). The CDR3 totals 11 residues. Use of 60 Vbeta and 13 Jbeta primers characterized the PCR. Original analysis: As a later analysis found, there were around 86 million unique TCR beta chains, of which roughly 11 million were shared. Assay used: immunoSEQ multiplex PCR; TCRdb lists only in-frame clones, some missing. V and J calls and clone size are those listed in that table; D and trimming were worked out from the DNA. This table holds roughly 140,000 clones.

This TCR was sampled from a man in his forties in good health and CMV-seronegative. The material sequenced was PBMCs. V usage is TRBV20-1 and J usage is TRBJ1-1, with D possibly TRBD1 on 6 matching bases. The chain's CDR3 is CSAGGNTEAFF. As DNA, the CDR3 is TGCAGTGCAGGGGGGAACACTGAAGCTTTCTTT.